This T cell receptor beta chain was profiled in a study of blood T cell repertoires in COVID-19. As for the study in general: From the United States, Italy and Spain came samples of acute and convalescent COVID-19.

Trimming took off 2 bases at V and 6 bases at J, with 8 bases between the two ends. Per germline, CDR1 ENHRY and CDR2 SYGVKD. There are 12 residues in the CDR3. Sequenced by immunoSEQ multiplex PCR; TCRdb stores in-frame clones only, minus some. The table shows roughly 170,000 clones, with approximately 84% occurring only once. This clone was counted only a few times. This receptor was taken from a man between 40 and 49 years old who had recovered from COVID-19. The sample consisted of peripheral blood. This chain connects TRBV10-3 to TRBJ2-7; D not certain. The CDR3 protein is CAISELGGEQYF. In DNA form, the CDR3 reads TGTGCCATCAGTGAGCTAGGTGGCGAGCAGTACTTC.